This T cell receptor (beta chain) originates from a study of T cells in Graves' hyperthyroidism and ophthalmopathy. This clonotype has a count of ten or more. Amplified TCR beta CDR3 regions derived from RNA transcripts. The HTBI primer set was used in a first-round RT-PCR of the TCR CDR3. TCRdb reanalysed the multiplex PCR reads using MiXCR and keeps one entry per CDR3 protein. The sample has around 480,000 distinct CDR3 sequences; 14% are singletons. This CDR3 is built from 12 residues. The V end was cut by 2 bases, the J end by 6 bases, with 4 bases between. Germline loops: CDR1 MGHRA, CDR2 YSYEKL. Every diagnosis used clinical symptoms, serum thyroxine and TRAb, thyroid ultrasound and orbital computed tomography.

Input material: blood. The chain employs TRBV4-1 and TRBJ2-2; D gene unclear. The TCR sequence derives from a woman aged 18-30 years with Graves' hyperthyroidism. The CDR3, as DNA: TGCGCCAGCAGCCAATTGCCCGGGGAGCTGTTTTTT. Translation gives CASSQLPGELFF.